A single sample is the source of the 28 T cell receptor beta chains below, sequenced in a study of beta chain features in type 1 diabetes. These receptors are not linked to any known antigen. The authors reverse transcribed all of the isolated RNA, so sequencing captured expressed TCRB transcripts. Sequenced by immunoSEQ multiplex PCR; TCRdb stores in-frame clones only, minus some. The data show about 660,000 clones, about 14% seen once. Study-wide results and limits: Shorter TCRB CDR3s, moderately but significantly so, marked every one of the four CD4+ subsets in Type 1 diabetes patients.

Sequenced: naive CD4+ T cells from blood. These receptor sequences come from a man younger than 35 with type 1 diabetes.

This clone was observed a few times. V gene TRBV2 combines with J gene TRBJ2-2; D not certain. This CDR3 is built from 13 residues. V lost 7 bases, J lost 7 bases, and 13 bases lay in between. Germline V lookup: CDR1 SNHLY, CDR2 FYNNEI. The CDR3 DNA reads TGTGCCAGCAACTTCCCCAGGAGCGGGGAGCTGTTTTTT. As protein: CASNFPRSGELFF.

This rearrangement joins TRBV7-8 to TRBJ1-1; the D is unclear. This CDR3 contains 15 residues. V lost 5 bases and J lost 0, with 13 bases in between. Germline V CDR1 and CDR2: SGHVS, FQNEAQ. The CDR3 DNA sequence: TGTGCCAGCAGCCTCCAGACGGGGATGAACACTGAAGCTTTCTTT. Translating it yields CASSLQTGMNTEAFF.

This clone was observed once. A junction boundary mismatches the germline segment, possibly from a read error. This chain joins TRBV7-7 and TRBJ2-5; perhaps TRBD2 as D (6 bases). This CDR3 comprises 15 residues. Germline values: CDR1 SSHAT, CDR2 FNYEAQ (reference sequence). The CDR3 DNA reads as TGTGCTAGCAGCCCCGGGACTCCAAGCGGAGAGACCCAGTACTTC. Protein product: CASSPGTPSGETQYF.

This clone was observed a handful of times. Other DNA variants within this sample encode the same CDR3. The chain joins TRBV28 to TRBJ2-7; D remains unclear. V gave up 2 bases and J gave up 6 bases, with 2 bases separating them. In germline, CDR1 is MDHEN, CDR2 SYDVKM. The CDR3 loop spans 10 amino acids. CDR3 loop: CASSLGEQYF. The CDR3 coding sequence is TGTGCCAGCAGTTTAGGCGAGCAGTACTTC.

This rearrangement joins TRBV5-6 to TRBJ2-7; D ambiguous. Trimming shortened V by 1 base and J by 4 bases, and 3 bases separated the two germline ends. The CDR3 has 11 amino acids. Germline CDR1 SGHDT, CDR2 YYEEEE. This chain's CDR3 is CASSLRYEQYF. The DNA of the CDR3 is TGTGCCAGCAGCTTGCGGTACGAGCAGTACTTC.

V gene TRBV6-6 combines with J gene TRBJ1-1; D is unclear. Germline CDR1 and CDR2: MNHNY and SVGAGI (reference sequence). V was cut by 8 bases and J by 5 bases, with 15 bases left in between. This CDR3 contains 13 residues. In DNA form, the CDR3 reads TGTGCCAGCGGAGAGATAGCAGGAACTGAAGCTTTCTTT. Translated, it gives CASGEIAGTEAFF.

The chain carries TRBV19 and TRBJ2-1; 8 nucleotides match TRBD1. This CDR3 is 16 amino acids long. The J segment lost 4 bases and the V segment lost 5 bases, leaving 10 bases of the junction unmatched. In germline, CDR1 is LNHDA, CDR2 SQIVND (reference sequence). For the CDR3, the DNA is TGTGCCAGTAGTCCTCAGGGGGCGAGAAAATACAATGAGCAGTTCTTC. Amino acid sequence: CASSPQGARKYNEQFF.

The sample holds a few counts of this clone. V usage is TRBV2 and J usage is TRBJ1-2; 8 bases match TRBD1. Germline CDR1 and CDR2: SNHLY and FYNNEI. This CDR3 is built from 14 residues. Trimming took 6 bases from V and 3 from J; bases not matched to a gene: 6. CDR3 loop: CASSYTGQDYGYTF. The CDR3 region has the DNA TGTGCCAGCAGCTACACGGGACAGGACTATGGCTACACCTTC.

The CDR3 region has the DNA TGTGCCAGCAGGGCAAACTACGAGCAGTACTTC. It encodes CASRANYEQYF. V gene TRBV2 combines with J gene TRBJ2-7; no clear D. The CDR3 totals 11 residues. The V end was cut by 6 bases, the J end by 3 bases, with 6 bases between. Germline V gives CDR1 SNHLY, CDR2 FYNNEI.

The chain has TRBV18 and TRBJ1-2; tentatively, D is TRBD1 (5 bases). With 1 base removed from V and 2 bases from J, the gap between germline ends came to 11 bases. This CDR3 has 15 amino acids. The germline V gene has CDR1 KGHSH and CDR2 LQKENI. The CDR3 region has the DNA TGTGCCAGCTCACCACGGGACCAGCGAAACTATGGCTACACCTTC. Translation: CASSPRDQRNYGYTF. Using reference TRBV18 and TRBJ1-2 for the parts outside the CDR3, the full variable domain is NAGVMQNPRHLVRRRGQEARLRCSPMKGHSHVYWYRQLPEEGLKFMVYLQKENIIDESGMPKERFSAEFPKEGPSILRIQQVVRGDSAAYFCASSPRDQRNYGYTFGSGTRLTVV.

The chain carries TRBV5-1 and TRBJ2-3; TRBD1 matches at 10 bases. The CDR3 runs 15 residues. Germline CDR1 and CDR2: SGHRS and YFSETQ. V lost 0 bases and J lost 3; bases outside the gene matches: 1. CDR3 DNA: TGCGCCAGCAGCTTGGGGGGACAGGGGACAGATACGCAGTATTTT. It translates to CASSLGGQGTDTQYF.

The J gene is TRBJ2-7, the V gene TRBV5-1; D is ambiguous. The CDR3 is made up of 14 amino acids. Germline V CDR1 and CDR2: SGHRS, YFSETQ. V dropped 1 base and J dropped 0 bases, with 8 bases sitting between them. The CDR3 DNA follows: TGCGCCAGCAGCTTGCCCTCGGTCTCCTACGAGCAGTACTTC. It is translated as CASSLPSVSYEQYF.

The CDR3 sequence is CSVQGQVGTDYGYTF. DNA for the CDR3: TGCAGCGTCCAGGGTCAGGTGGGGACGGACTATGGCTACACCTTC. V usage is TRBV29-1 and J usage is TRBJ1-2, with a weak D call TRBD1 (5 bases). V dropped 6 bases and J dropped 3 bases, with 20 bases sitting between them. Germline loops: CDR1 SQVTM, CDR2 ANQGSEA. This CDR3 comprises 15 residues.

This clone was found a few times. This sequence joins TRBV6-5 and TRBJ2-7; 8 bases align to TRBD2. Germline CDR1 is MNHEY and CDR2 is SVGAGI. The CDR3 contains 16 residues. The V gene end was trimmed by 0 bases and the J gene end by 3 bases; junction bases not matched to a gene: 7. The CDR3 DNA reads TGTGCCAGCAGTTACTCGAAGGCCGGGGGGGACTACGAGCAGTACTTC. This sequence encodes CASSYSKAGGDYEQYF.

The chain combines TRBV4-3 with TRBJ2-3; D might be TRBD2 (5 bases). The CDR3 runs to 16 residues. V gave up 3 bases and J gave up 3 bases, with 16 bases separating them. Looked up from germline, CDR1 is LGHNA and CDR2 is YSLEER. CDR3 sequence: CASSHDVALKTDTQYF. The CDR3 region has the DNA TGCGCCAGCAGCCATGACGTAGCGCTCAAGACAGATACGCAGTATTTT.

This clone has a handful of counts. J is TRBJ2-4 and V is TRBV28; 7 nucleotides agree with TRBD1. Germline-derived CDR1 and CDR2 are MDHEN and SYDVKM. This CDR3 has 15 residues. J lost 4 bases, V lost 6 bases, and 9 bases had no gene match. For the CDR3, the DNA is TGTGCCAGCAGCGACAGGGATAGGGGGAAAAACATTCAGTACTTC. Its protein product is CASSDRDRGKNIQYF.

V usage is TRBV16 and J usage is TRBJ2-5; perhaps D is TRBD1 or TRBD2 (5 bases each). This CDR3 is 14 amino acids long. The V end was cut by 8 bases, the J end by 5 bases, with 18 bases between. Germline V gene sequence: CDR1 KGHSY, CDR2 FQNENV. CDR3 protein: CASAAAGTGETQYF. The CDR3 coding sequence is TGTGCCAGCGCGGCCGCCGGGACGGGGGAGACCCAGTACTTC.

J is TRBJ1-2 and V is TRBV29-1; D not certain. Germline-derived CDR1 and CDR2 are SQVTM and ANQGSEA. V was shortened by 5 bases and J by 5 bases, with 9 bases between the two germline ends. The CDR3 has 11 residues. In DNA form, the CDR3 reads TGCAGCGTTATTGCGGTTTATGGCTACACCTTC. The encoded protein is CSVIAVYGYTF.

The sample holds a few counts of this clone. The chain uses TRBV15 and TRBJ2-3, with D tentatively TRBD1 (5 bases). The CDR3 sequence is 13 residues long. Per germline, CDR1 LNHNV and CDR2 YYDKDF (reference sequence). V was clipped by 3 bases and J by 8 bases, with 12 bases between them. The CDR3 bases are TGTGCCACCAGCAGTCCCCCCAGGGTTACGCAGTATTTT. Amino acids: CATSSPPRVTQYF.

The J gene is TRBJ1-5, the V gene TRBV5-4; 8 bases are shared with TRBD1. CDR1 SGHNT and CDR2 YYREEE come from the germline V gene (reference sequence). The CDR3 length is 16 residues. The junction had 6 bases not matched to a gene; V was cut back by 4 bases and J by 0 bases. CDR3 bases: TGTGCCAGCAGCGCCGGACAGGGTAATAGCAATCAGCCCCAGCATTTT. Encoded protein: CASSAGQGNSNQPQHF.

The gene calls are TRBV5-1 and TRBJ1-1, with 11 bases fitting TRBD1. This CDR3 has 15 amino acids. Germline assignment: CDR1 SGHRS and CDR2 YFSETQ. V lost 1 base, J lost 3 bases, and 2 bases stayed unmatched. Written as DNA, the CDR3 is TGCGCCAGCAGCTTGATGGGACAGGGGGACACTGAAGCTTTCTTT. Its protein product is CASSLMGQGDTEAFF.

This chain links TRBV28 with TRBJ1-2; D gene uncertain. The CDR3 has 15 residues. Germline values: CDR1 MDHEN, CDR2 SYDVKM. With 1 base removed from V and 2 bases from J, the gap between germline ends came to 11 bases. The CDR3 here is CASSLSTPVNYGYTF. The CDR3 bases are TGTGCCAGCAGTTTATCTACCCCAGTGAACTATGGCTACACCTTC.

This clone was observed a few times. The chain uses TRBV28 and TRBJ2-5; TRBD1 aligns across 7 bases. V shed 3 bases, J shed 5 bases, and the junction held 9 bases outside the gene matches. The CDR3 covers 15 residues. Germline lookup yields CDR1 MDHEN and CDR2 SYDVKM. CDR3 loop: CASSFEDRVWETQYF. CDR3 in DNA: TGTGCCAGCAGTTTCGAAGACAGGGTGTGGGAGACCCAGTACTTC.

Only a few counts were recorded for this clone. A read error may account for a junction end that differs from germline. The rearrangement uses TRBV2 and TRBJ2-1, with 9 bases fitting TRBD2. CDR1 SNHLY and CDR2 FYNNEI come from the germline V gene. The CDR3 runs to 11 residues. CDR3 DNA sequence: TGTGCCAGCAGCGAGGGGACTAGCCGACTCTTC. It encodes CASSEGTSRLF.

This clone was detected only a few times. This chain connects TRBV18 to TRBJ2-3, with 7 bases identical to TRBD1. Germline CDR1 is KGHSH and CDR2 is LQKENI. There are 16 residues in the CDR3. V was pared by 0 bases and J by 2 bases, with 5 bases of the junction left unmatched. The CDR3 DNA reads TGTGCCAGCTCACCACCGGGGGACAGAGTCACAGATACGCAGTATTTT. Protein: CASSPPGDRVTDTQYF.

This clone came up a few times. This sample also contains other DNA sequences that code for the same CDR3. This chain links TRBV7-9 with TRBJ1-1; possibly TRBD1 for D (5 bases). V was pared by 5 bases and J by 3 bases, with 7 bases between. This CDR3 has 12 residues. From germline, CDR1 is SEHNR and CDR2 FQNEAQ (reference sequence). CDR3 in amino acids: CASSPGDTEAFF. The CDR3 nucleotides are TGTGCCAGCAGCCCGGGGGACACTGAAGCTTTCTTT.

This clone was seen only a few times. The chain combines TRBV7-2 with TRBJ2-7, with 10 bases that match TRBD2. J was trimmed by 3 bases and V by 1 base; bases with no gene match: 6. This CDR3 contains 16 residues. In germline, CDR1 is SGHTA, CDR2 FQGNSA. The DNA of the CDR3 is TGTGCCAGCAGCTTAGGACTAGCGGGCAATAACTACGAGCAGTACTTC. It encodes CASSLGLAGNNYEQYF.

Only a few counts were recorded for this clone. This rearrangement joins TRBV7-2 to TRBJ2-7, with D perhaps matching TRBD1 or TRBD2 (5 bases each). Germline loops: CDR1 SGHTA, CDR2 FQGNSA. CDR3 length: 15 amino acids. Trimming left V 2 bases short and J 0 bases short, with 11 bases between. This CDR3 is CASSLFGASSYEQYF. In DNA, the CDR3 is TGTGCCAGCAGCTTATTCGGGGCGAGCTCCTACGAGCAGTACTTC.